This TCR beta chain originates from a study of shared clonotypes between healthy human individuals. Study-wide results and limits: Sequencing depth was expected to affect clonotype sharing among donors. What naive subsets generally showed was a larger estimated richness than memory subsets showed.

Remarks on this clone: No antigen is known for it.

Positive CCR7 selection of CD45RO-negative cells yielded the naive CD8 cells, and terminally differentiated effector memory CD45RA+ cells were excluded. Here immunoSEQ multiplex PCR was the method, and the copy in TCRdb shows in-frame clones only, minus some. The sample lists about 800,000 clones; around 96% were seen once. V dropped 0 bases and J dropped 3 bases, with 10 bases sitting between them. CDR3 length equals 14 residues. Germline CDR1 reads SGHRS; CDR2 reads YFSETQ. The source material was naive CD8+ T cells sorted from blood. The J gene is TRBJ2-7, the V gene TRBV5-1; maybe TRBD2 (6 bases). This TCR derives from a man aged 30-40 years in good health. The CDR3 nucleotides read TGCGCCAGCAGCTTGGGGGACTCTATCTACGAGCAGTACTTC. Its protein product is CASSLGDSIYEQYF.